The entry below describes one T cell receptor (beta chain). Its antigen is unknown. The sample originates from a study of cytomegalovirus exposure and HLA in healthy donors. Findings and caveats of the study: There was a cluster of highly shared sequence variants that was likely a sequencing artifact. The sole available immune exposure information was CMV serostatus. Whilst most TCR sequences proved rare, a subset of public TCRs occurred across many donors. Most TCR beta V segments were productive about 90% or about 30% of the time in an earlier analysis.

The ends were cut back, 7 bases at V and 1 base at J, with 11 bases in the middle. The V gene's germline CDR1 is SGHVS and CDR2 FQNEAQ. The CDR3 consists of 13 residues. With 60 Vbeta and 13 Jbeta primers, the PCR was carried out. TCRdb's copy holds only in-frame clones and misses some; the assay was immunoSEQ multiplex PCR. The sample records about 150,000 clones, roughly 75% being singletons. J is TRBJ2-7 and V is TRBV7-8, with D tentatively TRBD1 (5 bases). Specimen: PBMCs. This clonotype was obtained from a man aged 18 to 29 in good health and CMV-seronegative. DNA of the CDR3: TGTGCCAGCAAGTGGGCAGGGTCCTACGAGCAGTACTTC. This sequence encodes CASKWAGSYEQYF.